A selection of T cell receptor beta chains follows, all from one sample in a study of blood T cells in healthy people across ages. A single record per CDR3 protein comes from TCRdb applying MiXCR to the 5' RACE reads. Of some 850,000 distinct CDR3 sequences in the sample, under 30% are singletons; the top ten hold 2.5% to 3.5%. The same specimen was also included in a second study, on T cells of mothers and their children.

The sample consisted of blood. All receptors come from a boy younger than 18 in good health. Each CDR3 is given with its conserved first and last residue. A D gene is named only where the DNA matches it firmly. Not every row has a clone size; where given, it reads once, few, many or a size class.

j_call: TRBJ1-2; d_call: -; clone_size: once; v_call: TRBV5-1; cdr3_nt: TGCGCCAGCAGCTTAGGACCGGGACCAGGGAATGGCTACACCTTC; cdr3_aa: CASSLGPGPGNGYTF
j_call: TRBJ1-1; d_call: -; clone_size: few; v_call: TRBV6-1; cdr3_nt: TGTGCCAGCAGCGACCCTAGGACGATGAACACTGAAGCTTTCTTT; cdr3_aa: CASSDPRTMNTEAFF
j_call: TRBJ2-5; d_call: -; clone_size: -; v_call: TRBV6-6; cdr3_nt: TGTGCCAGCAGTTACCCTAGGGCTTCAGAGACCCAGTACTTC; cdr3_aa: CASSYPRASETQYF
j_call: TRBJ2-7; d_call: -; clone_size: few; v_call: TRBV20-1; cdr3_nt: TGCAGTGCTATCCCTTTCCGGGACGAGCAGTACTTC; cdr3_aa: CSAIPFRDEQYF
j_call: TRBJ2-5; d_call: -; clone_size: -; v_call: TRBV27; cdr3_nt: TGTGCCAGAGGGGTGGATAGGGGGAAGGAGACCCAGTACTTC; cdr3_aa: CARGVDRGKETQYF
j_call: TRBJ2-7; d_call: -; clone_size: -; v_call: TRBV18; cdr3_nt: TGTGCCAGCTCACAAACCGGGGGTGTCGAGCAGTACTTC; cdr3_aa: CASSQTGGVEQYF
j_call: TRBJ2-7; d_call: TRBD2; clone_size: -; v_call: TRBV6-5; cdr3_nt: TGTGCCAGCAGTCCCGAGACTAGCGGGGGTCCCTACGAGCAGTACTTC; cdr3_aa: CASSPETSGGPYEQYF
j_call: TRBJ2-5; d_call: -; clone_size: -; v_call: TRBV4-1; cdr3_nt: TGCGCCAGCAGCCAAGGGAAGCGAGGGGGAGAGACCCAGTACTTC; cdr3_aa: CASSQGKRGGETQYF
j_call: TRBJ2-5; d_call: TRBD1; clone_size: -; v_call: TRBV20-1; cdr3_nt: TGCAGTGCTAGATCCTTAGCAGGGGGTGAGACCCAGTACTTC; cdr3_aa: CSARSLAGGETQYF
j_call: TRBJ1-2; d_call: -; clone_size: few; v_call: TRBV2; cdr3_nt: TGTGCCAGCAGTCCTTCACTGTCCGGGACAACCTTC; cdr3_aa: CASSPSLSGTTF
j_call: TRBJ1-2; d_call: TRBD1; clone_size: few; v_call: TRBV12-3/TRBV12-4; cdr3_nt: TGTGCCAGCAGTTTAGGACCCACAGGGGGTTTGAGGGGCTACACCTTC; cdr3_aa: CASSLGPTGGLRGYTF
j_call: TRBJ2-3; d_call: -; clone_size: few; v_call: TRBV11-2; cdr3_nt: TGTGCCAGCAGCCAAGGACAGAGCACAGATACGCAGTATTTT; cdr3_aa: CASSQGQSTDTQYF
j_call: TRBJ1-1; d_call: TRBD1; clone_size: -; v_call: TRBV7-3; cdr3_nt: TGTGCCAGCAGCCGCGGACAGGGGGCGCGAGCTTTCTTT; cdr3_aa: CASSRGQGARAFF
j_call: TRBJ2-5; d_call: -; clone_size: once; v_call: TRBV30; cdr3_nt: TGTGCCTGGAGAGCGAGGGAGACCCAGTACTTC; cdr3_aa: CAWRARETQYF
j_call: TRBJ1-1; d_call: -; clone_size: few; v_call: TRBV5-1; cdr3_nt: TGCGCCAGCAGCATTGATACGGGCCGAGAAGCTTTCTTT; cdr3_aa: CASSIDTGREAFF
j_call: TRBJ2-7; d_call: -; clone_size: -; v_call: TRBV25-1; cdr3_nt: TGTGCCAGCAGTGGCCAAGGGGGGGGTCCCTACGAGCAGTACTTC; cdr3_aa: CASSGQGGGPYEQYF
j_call: TRBJ1-1; d_call: -; clone_size: -; v_call: TRBV15; cdr3_nt: TGTGTCACCAGCAGAGAACCACCTCCGGGCACTGAAGCTTTCTTT; cdr3_aa: CVTSREPPPGTEAFF
j_call: TRBJ2-1; d_call: TRBD2; clone_size: -; v_call: TRBV7-9; cdr3_nt: TGTGCCAGCAGCTTAGGAGGGACTAGCGGGCCCTACAATGAGCAGTTCTTC; cdr3_aa: CASSLGGTSGPYNEQFF
j_call: TRBJ2-1; d_call: TRBD2; clone_size: few; v_call: TRBV7-3; cdr3_nt: TGTGCCAGCAGCTCAAGCGGGGGACGTGCGAATGAGCAGTTCTTC; cdr3_aa: CASSSSGGRANEQFF
j_call: TRBJ1-5; d_call: -; clone_size: -; v_call: TRBV5-4; cdr3_nt: TGTGCCAGCAGCTTGGACGGACACAATCAGCCCCAGCATTTT; cdr3_aa: CASSLDGHNQPQHF
j_call: TRBJ2-5; d_call: TRBD1; clone_size: -; v_call: TRBV20-1; cdr3_nt: TGCAGTGCTGGCAGACAGGGAGAAAAGTACTTC; cdr3_aa: CSAGRQGEKYF
j_call: TRBJ2-2; d_call: -; clone_size: few; v_call: TRBV29-1; cdr3_nt: TGCAGCGTTGAACGGGGTCCGAACACCGGGGAGCTGTTTTTT; cdr3_aa: CSVERGPNTGELFF
j_call: TRBJ1-3; d_call: TRBD1; clone_size: -; v_call: TRBV6-6; cdr3_nt: TGTGCCAGCACCCTGACAGGGATGGAAAACACCATATATTTT; cdr3_aa: CASTLTGMENTIYF